This passage covers 11 T cell receptor beta chains from one sample sequenced in a study of identifying expanded T cells in peripheral blood. The repertoire was sequenced with immunoSEQ multiplex PCR; TCRdb's copy has only in-frame clones and lacks some. The table shows roughly 82,000 clones, with 80% to 90% occurring only once. The sequenced material came from blood. The receptors shown here come from a person aged 18 to 69 in good health.

The rearrangement joins TRBV7-2 to TRBJ2-3; TRBD2 agrees at 7 bases. The trim removed 3 bases at V and 1 base at J, leaving 7 bases unmatched. The CDR3 extends over 16 amino acids. CDR1 is SGHTA and CDR2 is FQGNSA in the germline V gene. The chain's CDR3 is CASSFLSSGRTDTQYF. Written as DNA, the CDR3 is TGTGCCAGCAGCTTCCTCTCTAGCGGACGCACAGATACGCAGTATTTT.

The rearrangement joins TRBV7-2 to TRBJ2-2; D gene unclear. CDR1 SGHTA and CDR2 FQGNSA come from the germline V gene. The CDR3 extends over 14 amino acids. The V and J ends lost 6 bases and 4 bases respectively, with 12 bases between them. The CDR3 spells CASSSGRVTGELFF. Written as DNA, the CDR3 is TGTGCCAGCAGTTCCGGACGGGTCACCGGGGAGCTGTTTTTT.

The rearrangement uses TRBV7-6 and TRBJ2-5; D assignment may be TRBD1 or TRBD2 (5 bases each). There are 13 residues in the CDR3. V lost 5 bases to trimming and J lost 0 bases, with 7 bases between them. From germline, CDR1 is SGHVS and CDR2 FNYEAQ. Written as DNA, the CDR3 is TGTGCCAGCAGCAGAGGGGACCAAGAGACCCAGTACTTC. Residues: CASSRGDQETQYF.

The chain has TRBV5-6 and TRBJ2-7; D ambiguous. CDR1 and CDR2 from the germline V gene are SGHDT and YYEEEE. This CDR3 has 13 amino acids. The V end was cut by 0 bases, the J end by 7 bases, with 11 bases between. The CDR3 DNA reads as TGTGCCAGCAGCTTGGCCCACAGTTCTGAGCAGTACTTC. Its translation is CASSLAHSSEQYF.

This chain connects TRBV28 to TRBJ1-2; D remains unclear. CDR3 length equals 11 residues. V lost 5 bases, J lost 8 bases, and 9 bases lay in between. CDR1 is MDHEN and CDR2 is SYDVKM in the germline V gene. CDR3 loop: CASSRREGYTF. The CDR3 DNA is TGTGCCAGCAGTCGCCGGGAAGGCTACACCTTC.

This chain links TRBV28 with TRBJ1-2; 10 bases are shared with TRBD1. Losses at the gene ends were 4 bases for V and 2 bases for J; bases not matched to a gene: 19. The CDR3 has 20 residues. The germline gives CDR1 MDHEN, CDR2 SYDVKM. The CDR3 coding sequence is TGTGCCAGCAGTTCACATTTCCCCGCGACAGGGGGCCGTTTAAACTATGGCTACACCTTC. Its protein is CASSSHFPATGGRLNYGYTF.

The rearrangement uses TRBV18 and TRBJ1-4, with unresolved D. Trimming cost V 3 bases and J 0 bases, with 11 bases left between them. CDR1 is KGHSH, CDR2 LQKENI, per germline. This CDR3 contains 16 residues. CDR3 amino acids: CASSPPGVATNEKLFF. CDR3 sequence (DNA): TGTGCCAGCTCACCGCCGGGTGTGGCAACTAATGAAAAACTGTTTTTT.

This clone was detected a few times. The rearrangement joins TRBV18 to TRBJ2-7; 7 bases are a match to TRBD1. The CDR3 is 14 residues long. In germline, CDR1 is KGHSH, CDR2 LQKENI. J was trimmed by 0 bases and V by 6 bases; bases with no gene match: 5. CDR3 sequence (DNA): TGTGCCAGCTCTGCCGGGACAGACTCCTACGAGCAGTACTTC. Translation: CASSAGTDSYEQYF.

This chain joins TRBV4-3 and TRBJ2-3; D not certain. This CDR3 has 15 amino acids. With 0 bases removed from V and 0 bases from J, the gap between germline ends came to 7 bases. Germline lookup yields CDR1 LGHNA and CDR2 YSLEER. CDR3 region: CASSQDSGSTDTQYF. The CDR3 region has the DNA TGCGCCAGCAGCCAAGATTCCGGGAGCACAGATACGCAGTATTTT.

This clone was counted a few times. The rearrangement uses TRBV4-3 and TRBJ1-1; 7 nucleotides align to TRBD1. Unmatched junction bases numbered 5, after V lost 3 bases and J lost 1 base. The CDR3 is 15 amino acids. CDR1 and CDR2 (germline): LGHNA, YSLEER. The CDR3 protein is CASSQRGQPNTEAFF. The DNA for the CDR3 is TGCGCCAGCAGCCAGAGGGGACAGCCGAACACTGAAGCTTTCTTT.

The chain couples TRBV6-5 to TRBJ1-1; 8 bases line up with TRBD1. The J segment lost 4 bases and the V segment lost 2 bases, leaving 6 bases of the junction unmatched. Looked up from germline, CDR1 is MNHEY and CDR2 is SVGAGI. This CDR3 has 15 amino acids. This CDR3 reads CASSYGTGSSTEAFF. The CDR3 DNA reads as TGTGCCAGCAGTTACGGGACAGGTTCTAGCACTGAAGCTTTCTTT.